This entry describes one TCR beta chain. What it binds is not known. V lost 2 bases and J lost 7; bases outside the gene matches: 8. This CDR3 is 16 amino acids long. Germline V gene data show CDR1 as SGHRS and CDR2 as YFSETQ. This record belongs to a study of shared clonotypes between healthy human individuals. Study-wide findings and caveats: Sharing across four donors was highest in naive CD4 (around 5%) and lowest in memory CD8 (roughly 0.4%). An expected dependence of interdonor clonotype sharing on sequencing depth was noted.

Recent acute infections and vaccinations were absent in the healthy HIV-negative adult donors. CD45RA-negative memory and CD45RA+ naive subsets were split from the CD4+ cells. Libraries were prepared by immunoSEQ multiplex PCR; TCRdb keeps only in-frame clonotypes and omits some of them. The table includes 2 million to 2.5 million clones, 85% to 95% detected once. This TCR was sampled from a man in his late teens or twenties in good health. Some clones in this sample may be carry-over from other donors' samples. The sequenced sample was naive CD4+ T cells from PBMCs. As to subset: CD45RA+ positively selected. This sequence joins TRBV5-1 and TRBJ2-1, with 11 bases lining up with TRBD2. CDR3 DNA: TGCGCCAGCAGCTTTTCTAGCGGGAGGAATCGGAATGAGCAGTTCTTC. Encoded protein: CASSFSSGRNRNEQFF. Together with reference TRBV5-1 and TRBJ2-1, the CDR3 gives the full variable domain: KAGVTQTPRYLIKTRGQQVTLSCSPISGHRSVSWYQQTPGQGLQFLFEYFSETQRNKGNFPGRFSGRQFSNSRSEMNVSTLELGDSALYLCASSFSSGRNRNEQFFGPGTRLTVL.